The 22 T cell receptor beta chains in this list originate from one sample, sequenced in a study of STAT5B mutations in CD4+ large granular lymphocyte leukemia. Sequencing used immunoSEQ multiplex PCR; TCRdb keeps in-frame clones, though not all of them. The table includes 30,000 to 40,000 clones, over 65% detected once. Sequenced sample: CD4+ T cells from blood buffy coats. These receptors were taken from a human donor in good health.

The V call is TRBV6-1, the J call TRBJ2-7; 11 bases agree with TRBD1. This CDR3 region has 14 residues. Germline V gives CDR1 MNHNS, CDR2 SASEGT. V lost 8 bases to trimming and J lost 5 bases; unmatched junction nucleotides: 8. The CDR3 loop is CASVSGQGAHEQYF. The CDR3 nucleotides are TGTGCCAGCGTTTCAGGACAGGGGGCCCACGAGCAGTACTTC.

This clone was found once. The V call is TRBV7-2, the J call TRBJ2-5; 15 nucleotides match TRBD2. J was trimmed by 6 bases and V by 5 bases; bases with no gene match: 7. The CDR3 totals 16 residues. Germline loops: CDR1 SGHTA, CDR2 FQGNSA. Here the CDR3 DNA reads TGTGCCAGCAGCCTGGGACTAGCGGGGGGCCGTCAGACCCAGTACTTC. It specifies CASSLGLAGGRQTQYF.

A few counts support this clone. The genes are TRBV19 and TRBJ2-2; no definite D call. Between the trimmed V and J ends, which lost 0 bases and 0 bases, there was a span of 2 bases. This CDR3 has 14 amino acids. Germline V gene sequence: CDR1 LNHDA, CDR2 SQIVND (reference sequence). The CDR3 region has the DNA TGTGCCAGTAGTATAGATGCGAACACCGGGGAGCTGTTTTTT. It encodes CASSIDANTGELFF.

The chain combines TRBV10-3 with TRBJ1-5; 9 bases are shared with TRBD1. CDR3 length: 14 amino acids. The trim removed 10 bases at V and 3 bases at J, leaving 7 bases unmatched. Germline V lookup: CDR1 ENHRY, CDR2 SYGVKD. The CDR3, as DNA: TGTGCCAGCAGACAGGGGGGGGACAATCAGCCCCAGCATTTT. The encoded protein is CASRQGGDNQPQHF.

This CDR3 reads CASSPGGDGGGYGYTF. CDR3 coding DNA: TGTGCCAGCTCACCAGGAGGCGACGGGGGGGGCTATGGCTACACCTTC. The V call is TRBV18, the J call TRBJ1-2; a weak D match, TRBD1 (5 bases). V lost 2 bases to trimming and J lost 4 bases, with 17 bases between them. CDR3 length equals 16 residues. In germline, CDR1 is KGHSH, CDR2 LQKENI.

The chain joins TRBV15 to TRBJ1-6, with D tentatively TRBD1 (6 bases). V was cut by 2 bases and J by 0 bases, with 8 bases left in between. The CDR3 sequence is 16 residues long. CDR1 is LNHNV, CDR2 YYDKDF, per germline (reference sequence). The CDR3 DNA reads TGTGCCACCAGCAGACAGGGGAGCTCCTATAATTCACCCCTCCACTTT. Protein sequence: CATSRQGSSYNSPLHF.

The rearrangement joins TRBV10-2 to TRBJ1-5; 7 bases map to TRBD1. The CDR3 has 13 amino acids. V was pared by 8 bases and J by 3 bases, with 4 bases of the junction left unmatched. Germline CDR1 is WSHSY and CDR2 is SAAADI. This CDR3 is CASGQAYNQPQHF. CDR3 bases: TGCGCCAGCGGACAGGCTTACAATCAGCCCCAGCATTTT.

The chain recombines TRBV5-1 with TRBJ1-4; D might be TRBD1 (5 bases). The CDR3 spans 14 residues. V was pared by 0 bases and J by 3 bases, with 6 bases between. Looked up from germline, CDR1 is SGHRS and CDR2 is YFSETQ. In nucleotides, the CDR3 is TGCGCCAGCAGCTTGGGGGGCCCTAATGAAAAACTGTTTTTT. It is translated as CASSLGGPNEKLFF.

The V call is TRBV6-5, the J call TRBJ2-4; TRBD1 or TRBD2 may be the D gene (5 bases each). The ends were cut back, 5 bases at V and 6 bases at J, with 17 bases in the middle. The CDR3 has 15 residues. In germline, CDR1 is MNHEY, CDR2 SVGAGI. The CDR3 reads CASSLGTQSGNIQYF. CDR3 coding DNA: TGTGCCAGCAGTCTAGGGACCCAAAGTGGAAACATTCAGTACTTC.

The chain uses TRBV2 and TRBJ2-7, with D uncertain. The CDR3 loop spans 14 amino acids. Germline V gene data show CDR1 as SNHLY and CDR2 as FYNNEI. V lost 5 bases and J 0 bases, leaving 11 bases between the germline ends. The CDR3, as DNA: TGTGCCAGCAGTAGACGGACGGCCTCCTACGAGCAGTACTTC. Translating gives CASSRRTASYEQYF.

This chain links TRBV2 with TRBJ2-1, with 9 bases matching TRBD1. This CDR3 contains 15 residues. J was trimmed by 3 bases and V by 6 bases; bases with no gene match: 6. The germline V gene has CDR1 SNHLY and CDR2 FYNNEI. Here the CDR3 DNA reads TGTGCCAGCAGAGGTGACAGGGGGAGCTACAATGAGCAGTTCTTC. Protein product: CASRGDRGSYNEQFF.

A few counts support this clone. The chain has TRBV19 and TRBJ1-2; D is possibly TRBD1 (6 bases). Germline V CDR1 and CDR2: LNHDA, SQIVND (reference sequence). Trimming removed 5 bases from V and 5 bases from J, with 12 bases in between. CDR3 length equals 13 residues. CDR3 sequence: CASSPRTAYGYTF. In nucleotides, the CDR3 is TGTGCCAGTAGTCCCCGGACAGCGTATGGCTACACCTTC.

The gene calls are TRBV6-5 and TRBJ1-2, with 10 bases aligning to TRBD1. CDR3 length: 13 amino acids. The V and J ends lost 8 bases and 7 bases, in that order; junction bases with no gene match: 7. Germline-derived CDR1 and CDR2 are MNHEY and SVGAGI. The CDR3: CASASGTGVGYTF. In DNA, the CDR3 is TGTGCCAGCGCTTCCGGGACAGGGGTTGGCTACACCTTC.

In its sample, this clone was seen a few times. V and J are TRBV4-3 and TRBJ1-6, with 7 bases lining up with TRBD1. The CDR3 is made up of 14 amino acids. Germline V lookup: CDR1 LGHNA, CDR2 YSLEER. V was pared by 4 bases and J by 8 bases, with 5 bases of the junction left unmatched. In DNA form, the CDR3 reads TGCGCCAGCAGCCGAGATGACAGGGATTCACCCCTCCACTTT. Residues: CASSRDDRDSPLHF.

The chain couples TRBV2 to TRBJ2-7; no clear D. The CDR3 runs to 11 residues. V lost 2 bases to trimming and J lost 6 bases, with 5 bases between them. Germline V gene sequence: CDR1 SNHLY, CDR2 FYNNEI. The CDR3 is CASSEFSEQYF. The DNA of the CDR3 is TGTGCCAGCAGTGAATTCAGCGAGCAGTACTTC.

The chain recombines TRBV28 with TRBJ2-7; 9 bases line up with TRBD1. V trimming: 6 bases; J trimming: 5 bases; junction bases outside the gene matches: 5. The CDR3 runs to 13 residues. Germline lookup yields CDR1 MDHEN and CDR2 SYDVKM. The CDR3 protein is CASRSGQGDEQYF. As DNA, the CDR3 is TGTGCCAGCAGGTCGGGACAGGGCGACGAGCAGTACTTC.

V usage is TRBV6-1 and J usage is TRBJ2-3; D perhaps matches TRBD2 (7 bases). V was clipped by 3 bases and J by 4 bases, with 23 bases between them. Germline CDR1 reads MNHNS; CDR2 reads SASEGT. The CDR3 is 18 residues long. This CDR3 reads CASSDGAWRGGLSDTQYF. Written as DNA, the CDR3 is TGTGCCAGCAGTGACGGAGCATGGAGGGGGGGCCTCTCAGATACGCAGTATTTT.

The chain couples TRBV15 to TRBJ2-5; TRBD2 matches at 7 bases. Looked up from germline, CDR1 is LNHNV and CDR2 is YYDKDF (reference sequence). The J segment lost 1 base and the V segment lost 3 bases, leaving 11 bases of the junction unmatched. The CDR3 has 17 residues. CDR3 DNA sequence: TGTGCCACCAGCAGCCTGATGGGGGGGAGGCCCCAAGAGACCCAGTACTTC. Translation: CATSSLMGGRPQETQYF. Full variable domain (outside the CDR3, taken from reference TRBV15 and TRBJ2-5): DAMVIQNPRYQVTQFGKPVTLSCSQTLNHNVMYWYQQKSSQAPKLLFHYYDKDFNNEADTPDNFQSRRPNTSFCFLDIRSPGLGDTAMYLCATSSLMGGRPQETQYFGPGTRLLVL.

The chain employs TRBV5-1 and TRBJ2-7; unclear D gene. The CDR3 has 14 residues. Germline V gives CDR1 SGHRS, CDR2 YFSETQ. Trimming took 0 bases from V and 5 from J, leaving 12 bases between them. CDR3 coding DNA: TGCGCCAGCAGCTTGGGATCCCCTTGGGACGAGCAGTACTTC. Translation: CASSLGSPWDEQYF.

This sequence joins TRBV18 and TRBJ2-1, with 7 positions matching TRBD1. Trimming removed 1 base from V and 5 bases from J; junction bases left unmatched: 5. The V gene's germline CDR1 is KGHSH and CDR2 LQKENI. This CDR3 region has 15 residues. The CDR3 region is CASSPLRQGDNEQFF. For the CDR3, the DNA is TGTGCCAGCTCACCACTTAGACAGGGCGACAATGAGCAGTTCTTC.

This clone has only one observation. The CDR3 sequence is CASSSVGGMSYNSPLHF. CDR3 coding DNA: TGTGCCAGTAGTTCCGTTGGGGGCATGTCCTATAATTCACCCCTCCACTTT. The rearrangement uses TRBV19 and TRBJ1-6; a weak D match, TRBD1 (6 bases). V was pared by 5 bases and J by 1 base, with 15 bases between. The CDR3 runs 17 residues. Germline CDR1 LNHDA, CDR2 SQIVND (reference sequence).

The chain couples TRBV11-2 to TRBJ2-7; a weak D match, TRBD2 (5 bases). This CDR3 region has 15 residues. The germline V gene encodes CDR1 SGHAT and CDR2 FQNNGV. V lost 8 bases, J lost 1 base, and 18 bases lay in between. Here the CDR3 reads CASSVSVADSYEQYF. In DNA, the CDR3 is TGTGCCAGCTCCGTTAGCGTGGCAGATTCCTACGAGCAGTACTTC.